One and the same sample provided the 2 T cell receptor beta chains below, sequenced in a study of T cells in Graves' hyperthyroidism and ophthalmopathy. TCR beta CDR3 region amplification was performed from RNA transcripts. Carried out on the TCR CDR3, a first-round RT-PCR used the HTBI primer set. TCRdb passed the multiplex PCR reads through MiXCR, listing each CDR3 protein once. The data hold under 350,000 distinct CDR3 sequences, with about 13% observed a single time. The sequencing sample was made of blood. Source of these receptors: a woman aged 40 to 49 with Graves' hyperthyroidism.

V gene TRBV19 combines with J gene TRBJ2-1; TRBD2 aligns across 14 bases. The CDR3 is 16 residues long. The germline gives CDR1 LNHDA, CDR2 SQIVND (reference sequence). Trimming at V came to 8 bases and at J to 7 bases, leaving 10 bases not matched to a gene. CDR3 nucleotide sequence: TGTGCCAGTTCAACCGGGACTAGCGGGAGAAGGAATGAGCAGTTCTTC. Translating gives CASSTGTSGRRNEQFF. Together with reference TRBV19 and TRBJ2-1, the CDR3 gives the full variable domain: DGGITQSPKYLFRKEGQNVTLSCEQNLNHDAMYWYRQDPGQGLRLIYYSQIVNDFQKGDIAEGYSVSREKKESFPLTVTSAQKNPTAFYLCASSTGTSGRRNEQFFGPGTRLTVL.

This clonotype came up a few times. The rearrangement links TRBV4-1 to TRBJ1-6; 7 bases map to TRBD1. In germline, CDR1 is MGHRA, CDR2 YSYEKL. This CDR3 spans 15 amino acids. V dropped 4 bases and J dropped 5; count of bases not matched to a gene: 5. The chain's CDR3 is CASSPKTGNNSPLHF. The DNA of the CDR3 is TGCGCCAGCAGCCCTAAGACAGGGAATAATTCACCCCTCCACTTT.